The clone carrying this T cell receptor beta chain showed up just a few times. The antigen is unknown. Preparing the TCRbeta library involved the use of unique molecular identifiers. TCRdb analysed the PCR reads with MiXCR anew, one entry per CDR3 protein. Seen here are some 78,000 distinct CDR3 sequences, 11% to 15% observed once, and the top ten hold 25% to 35%. These data belong to a study of T-cell reconstitution after alpha-beta-depleted transplantation in children. Whole-study results and caveats: The study reportedly traced alpha-beta T cells about two months after transplant to several hundred expanded graft clones. T cells produced anew were the main source of T-cell counts and diversity one year after transplant.

V was cut by 0 bases and J by 7 bases, with 10 bases left in between. CDR1 is ENHRY and CDR2 is SYGVKD in the germline V gene. The CDR3 contains 14 residues. Sequences were derived from PBMCs, mostly from graft donor cells, sampled 180 days after TCRalphabeta/CD19-depleted stem cell transplant. The rearrangement joins TRBV10-3 to TRBJ2-4, with D maybe TRBD1 (5 bases). The clonotype was recovered from a male patient aged 2-15 years who had a stem cell transplant for acute lymphoblastic leukemia, so the T cells may come from the graft donor. The CDR3 bases are TGTGCCATCAGTGAGTCGGACAAAAGGAACATTCAGTACTTC. This translates into CAISESDKRNIQYF.